A single sample gave rise to the 6 T cell receptor beta chains below, sequenced in a study of T cell repertoires in cytomegalovirus infection. TCRdb passed the reads through MiXCR, listing each CDR3 protein once. The sample carries some 800,000 distinct CDR3 sequences, 25% to 35% recorded once. Their antigens remain unidentified. Sequenced here: cultured CD8+ T cells from PBMCs, sampled from culture after CMV antigen stimulation. The source is a human donor in good health (CMV status not recorded). Some clones in this sample may be carry-over from other donors' samples.

This clonotype was picked up one time. This rearrangement joins TRBV29-1 to TRBJ1-2; TRBD1 agrees at 7 bases. CDR3 length: 15 amino acids. Germline loops: CDR1 SQVTM, CDR2 ANQGSEA. The junction had 17 bases not matched to a gene; V was cut back by 7 bases and J by 6 bases. The CDR3 protein is CSAISETGLLHGYTF. The CDR3, as DNA: TGCAGCGCTATATCGGAGACAGGGTTGCTCCATGGCTACACCTTC.

The rearrangement joins TRBV6-6 to TRBJ1-4; 8 positions match TRBD1. J gave up 8 bases and V 2 bases, and 13 bases lay outside the gene matches. Germline CDR1 is MNHNY and CDR2 is SVGAGI (reference sequence). The CDR3 is 17 amino acids. The CDR3 loop is CASSYTPETGDREKLFF. The DNA of the CDR3 is TGTGCCAGCAGTTACACGCCGGAGACAGGGGATAGGGAAAAACTGTTTTTT.

This clonotype occurred a few times. The chain couples TRBV12-5 to TRBJ2-5, with 12 bases that match TRBD2. Germline V gives CDR1 LGHNT, CDR2 FRNRAP. The CDR3 runs 17 residues. J gave up 1 base and V 1 base, and 4 bases lay outside the gene matches. The CDR3 bases are TGTGCTAGTGGTTTGGGCATACTAGCGGGGGGCCAAGAGACCCAGTACTTC. This codes for CASGLGILAGGQETQYF.

The chain recombines TRBV12-3 or TRBV12-4 with TRBJ1-5; D is uncertain. CDR3 length: 16 amino acids. Trimming pared 5 bases from V and 2 bases from J, leaving 16 bases between. CDR3 bases: TGTGCCAGCAGTCTGAGAGGGCCATGGGGCAATCAGCCCCAGCATTTT. It translates to CASSLRGPWGNQPQHF.

This clonotype was detected a few times. CDR3 residues: CASSELWEGTQYF. DNA of the CDR3: TGTGCCAGCAGTGAACTCTGGGAAGGGACCCAGTACTTC. The J gene is TRBJ2-5, the V gene TRBV6-1, with D hard to call. Germline CDR1 and CDR2: MNHNS and SASEGT. The CDR3 has 13 residues. Trimming cost V 2 bases and J 7 bases, with 11 bases left between them.

The rearrangement joins TRBV11-3 to TRBJ2-2; maybe TRBD1 (5 bases). The CDR3 runs to 16 residues. V dropped 4 bases and J dropped 0 bases, with 12 bases sitting between them. Germline V gives CDR1 SGHNT, CDR2 YENEEA. The CDR3 DNA reads as TGTGCCAGCAGCTCCAGGACACCCACGAACACCGGGGAGCTGTTTTTT. Its translation: CASSSRTPTNTGELFF.